Following are 16 T cell receptor beta chains from one sample sequenced in a study of T cell repertoires in cytomegalovirus infection. TCRdb independently ran MiXCR on the reads; one entry per CDR3 protein. This table has some 180,000 distinct CDR3 sequences, about a sixth appearing once. Sequencing input: CD8+ T cells from PBMCs. The origin of the receptors is a human donor in good health (CMV status not recorded). Some clones in this sample may be carry-over from other donors' samples.

The chain couples TRBV7-9 to TRBJ1-1, with 12 bases identical to TRBD1. Germline-derived CDR1 and CDR2 are SEHNR and FQNEAQ (reference sequence). The ends lost 1 base at V and 10 bases at J; junction bases unmatched: 10. The CDR3 runs 16 residues. In nucleotides, the CDR3 is TGTGCCAGCAGCTTAGGCCTCCGGGACAGGGGGCGGGTAGCTTTCTTT. It yields the protein CASSLGLRDRGRVAFF.

The chain is built from TRBV29-1 and TRBJ2-7; D tentatively fits TRBD1 or TRBD2 (6 bases each). The CDR3 is 14 residues long. From germline, CDR1 is SQVTM and CDR2 ANQGSEA. Trimming pared 5 bases from V and 5 bases from J, leaving 19 bases between. The DNA of the CDR3 is TGCAGCGTTATTCTCCCCGGGGGCGGCGACGAGCAGTACTTC. It is translated as CSVILPGGGDEQYF.

This clonotype was observed a few times. The chain joins TRBV7-2 to TRBJ1-1, with a tentative D call TRBD1 (5 bases). The CDR3 runs to 15 residues. Germline CDR1 is SGHTA and CDR2 is FQGNSA. V lost 1 base and J 1 base, leaving 10 bases between the germline ends. The CDR3 loop is CASSLGGGGNTEAFF. The CDR3 nucleotides are TGTGCCAGCAGCTTAGGCGGGGGTGGGAACACTGAAGCTTTCTTT. Together with reference TRBV7-2 and TRBJ1-1, the CDR3 gives the full variable domain: GAGVSQSPSNKVTEKGKDVELRCDPISGHTALYWYRQSLGQGLEFLIYFQGNSAPDKSGLPSDRFSAERTGGSVSTLTIQRTQQEDSAVYLCASSLGGGGNTEAFFGQGTRLTVV.

The J gene is TRBJ2-7, the V gene TRBV10-3; TRBD1 is a possible D gene (5 bases). This CDR3 spans 14 amino acids. Germline V CDR1 and CDR2: ENHRY, SYGVKD. The germline V and J ends were trimmed by 0 bases and 5 bases, with 11 bases remaining between them. CDR3 nucleotide sequence: TGTGCCATCAGTGAGTCCAGGGAATCCCACGAGCAGTACTTC. It specifies CAISESRESHEQYF.

Worth noting for this clonotype: No conserved phenylalanine or tryptophan ends this CDR3, so it is likely a read error. J is TRBJ1-1 and V is TRBV7-9; D perhaps matches TRBD1 (6 bases). The CDR3 is made up of 14 amino acids. The V and J ends lost 3 bases and 0 bases respectively, with 8 bases between them. Germline V gene lookup returns CDR1 SEHNR and CDR2 FQNEAQ (reference sequence). The CDR3 DNA is TGTGCCAGCAGCTTCGGACAGTTGAACACTGAAGCTTTCCTT. This translates into CASSFGQLNTEAFL.

The genes are TRBV20-1 and TRBJ1-4; no definite D call. Trimming pared 3 bases from V and 5 bases from J, leaving 13 bases between. Germline values: CDR1 DFQATT, CDR2 SNEGSKA (reference sequence). The CDR3 is made up of 14 amino acids. The CDR3 reads CSASERQENEKLFF. In nucleotides, the CDR3 is TGCAGTGCTAGTGAGCGTCAGGAGAATGAAAAACTGTTTTTT.

This clonotype showed up just a few times. The V and J genes are TRBV29-1 and TRBJ2-5; no reliable D call. Trimming pared 0 bases from V and 3 bases from J, leaving 8 bases between. The CDR3 is 13 residues long. In germline, CDR1 is SQVTM, CDR2 ANQGSEA. In DNA form, the CDR3 reads TGCAGCGTTGAAGACGGCTCCAAAGAGACCCAGTACTTC. Its translation: CSVEDGSKETQYF.

This clonotype has just a few counts. The V gene is TRBV6-6, the J gene TRBJ1-1, with no clear D. CDR1 and CDR2 (germline): MNHNY, SVGAGI (reference sequence). CDR3 length: 13 residues. Between the trimmed V and J ends, which lost 8 bases and 2 bases, there was a span of 12 bases. This CDR3 is CASRLERNTEAFF. CDR3 DNA sequence: TGTGCCAGCCGCTTGGAGAGAAACACTGAAGCTTTCTTT.

This clonotype has just a few counts. This sequence joins TRBV7-3 and TRBJ2-3; a possible D gene is TRBD2 (6 bases). CDR1 is SGHTA and CDR2 is FQGTGA in the germline V gene. V lost 1 base and J 0 bases, leaving 26 bases between the germline ends. The CDR3 is made up of 21 amino acids. CDR3 residues: CASSLIGPSASRETSTDTQYF. In DNA form, the CDR3 reads TGTGCCAGCAGCTTAATTGGTCCTTCCGCTTCCCGGGAGACTAGCACAGATACGCAGTATTTT.

This clonotype has ten or more counts. V gene TRBV20-1 combines with J gene TRBJ1-4; 10 bases are a match to TRBD1. V lost 4 bases to trimming and J lost 6 bases; unmatched junction nucleotides: 8. Germline V gives CDR1 DFQATT, CDR2 SNEGSKA (reference sequence). The CDR3 is 15 residues long. CDR3 sequence: CSANRAGTGDEKLFF. CDR3 nucleotides: TGCAGTGCTAACCGAGCCGGGACAGGGGATGAAAAACTGTTTTTT.

This clonotype is labeled medium-sized. The V and J genes are TRBV3-1 and TRBJ1-4; a weak D match, TRBD1 (5 bases). The CDR3 covers 16 residues. Germline V gene lookup returns CDR1 LGHDT and CDR2 YNNKEL (reference sequence). The V and J ends lost 1 base and 7 bases respectively, with 16 bases between them. The CDR3 loop is CASSQASRGLGEKLFF. In DNA form, the CDR3 reads TGTGCCAGCAGCCAAGCTTCGCGGGGGTTGGGTGAAAAACTGTTTTTT.

This clonotype was seen a handful of times. The V call is TRBV10-3, the J call TRBJ2-3; D uncertain. This CDR3 has 13 amino acids. Germline V lookup: CDR1 ENHRY, CDR2 SYGVKD. With 0 bases removed from V and 11 bases from J, the gap between germline ends came to 12 bases. In nucleotides, the CDR3 is TGTGCCATCAGTGAGTCAGTGGGCCCCTTGCAGTATTTT. Translated: CAISESVGPLQYF.

This clonotype has a handful of counts. The chain links TRBV11-1 to TRBJ2-2; TRBD2 aligns across 7 bases. The V gene's germline CDR1 is SGHAT and CDR2 FQDESV (reference sequence). CDR3 length: 16 amino acids. V dropped 5 bases and J dropped 4; count of bases not matched to a gene: 10. CDR3 sequence: CASSPSGRLVTGELFF. The CDR3 region has the DNA TGTGCCAGCAGCCCTAGCGGACGCCTTGTCACCGGGGAGCTGTTTTTT.

The J gene is TRBJ2-1, the V gene TRBV27; 7 bases line up with TRBD1. V lost 5 bases and J lost 0; bases outside the gene matches: 7. This CDR3 has 16 amino acids. Germline V gives CDR1 MNHEY, CDR2 SMNVEV (reference sequence). CDR3 in DNA: TGTGCCAGCAGTGCCACGGACAGGCCCTCCTACAATGAGCAGTTCTTC. Translating gives CASSATDRPSYNEQFF.

This clonotype was seen more than once but under ten times. The chain is built from TRBV5-1 and TRBJ2-7; 8 bases fit TRBD1. The CDR3 is 18 residues long. The germline V gene encodes CDR1 SGHRS and CDR2 YFSETQ. With V trimmed by 4 bases and J by 6 bases, 21 bases remained unmatched. CDR3 DNA: TGCGCCAGCAGCACGCTAACCGGACAGGGTTTCCCAGGAGGCGAGCAGTACTTC. Residues: CASSTLTGQGFPGGEQYF.

The rearrangement links TRBV5-4 to TRBJ2-7, with D perhaps TRBD1 or TRBD2 (5 bases each). Germline V gene lookup returns CDR1 SGHNT and CDR2 YYREEE (reference sequence). V gave up 0 bases and J gave up 5 bases, with 12 bases separating them. The CDR3 extends over 14 amino acids. The CDR3 DNA is TGTGCCAGCAGCTTGGTAGCGACAGTCGACGAGCAGTACTTC. Translated: CASSLVATVDEQYF.